This T cell receptor (beta chain) was recorded in a study of B cell selection in AIRE deficiency. Sorting defined conventional CD4 T cells as CD4+CD127+. The germline V gene has CDR1 SGHRS and CDR2 YFSETQ. The CDR3 loop spans 15 amino acids. V gave up 4 bases and J gave up 0 bases, with 14 bases separating them. This clone came up once. Its antigen is unidentified. Whole-study findings and limits: CDR3s were shorter in shared Treg sequences, reflecting few non-templated nucleotide insertions. About 30.6% of healthy-shared Treg sequences were found among patient Tconv cells.

Here immunoSEQ multiplex PCR was the method, and the copy in TCRdb shows in-frame clones only, minus some. The data contain roughly 25,000 clones, approximately 96% of them singletons. The sequence was obtained from a human donor in good health. This chain links TRBV5-1 with TRBJ2-7; D is possibly TRBD1 or TRBD2 (6 bases each). The source material was CD4+CD127+ conventional T cells sorted from PBMCs. CDR3 in amino acids: CASSRDGGSSYEQYF. CDR3 sequence (DNA): TGCGCCAGCAGCCGCGACGGGGGCAGCTCCTACGAGCAGTACTTC.